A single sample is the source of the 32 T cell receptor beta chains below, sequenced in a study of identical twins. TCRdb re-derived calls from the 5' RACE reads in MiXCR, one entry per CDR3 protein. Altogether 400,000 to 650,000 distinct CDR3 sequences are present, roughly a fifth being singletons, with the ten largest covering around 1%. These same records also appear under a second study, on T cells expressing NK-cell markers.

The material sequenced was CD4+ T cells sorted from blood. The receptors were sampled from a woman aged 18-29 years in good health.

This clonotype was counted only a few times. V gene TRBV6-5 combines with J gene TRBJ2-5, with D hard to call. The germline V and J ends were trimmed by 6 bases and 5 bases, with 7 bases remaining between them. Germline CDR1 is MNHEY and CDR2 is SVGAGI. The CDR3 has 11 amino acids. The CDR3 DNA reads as TGTGCCAGCAGGTCATGGGAGACCCAGTACTTC. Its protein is CASRSWETQYF.

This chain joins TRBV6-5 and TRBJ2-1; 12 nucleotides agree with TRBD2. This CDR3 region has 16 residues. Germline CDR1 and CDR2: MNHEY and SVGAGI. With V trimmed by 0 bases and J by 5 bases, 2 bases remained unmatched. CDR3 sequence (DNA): TGTGCCAGCAGTTACTCGGGACTAGCGGGTAACAATGAGCAGTTCTTC. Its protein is CASSYSGLAGNNEQFF.

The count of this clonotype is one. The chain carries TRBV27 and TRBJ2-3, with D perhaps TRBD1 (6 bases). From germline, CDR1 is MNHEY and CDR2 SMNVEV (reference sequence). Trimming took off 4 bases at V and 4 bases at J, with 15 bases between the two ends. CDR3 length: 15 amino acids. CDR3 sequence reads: CASSSYRAGADTQYF. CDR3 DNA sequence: TGTGCCAGCAGTTCATACAGGGCTGGGGCAGATACGCAGTATTTT.

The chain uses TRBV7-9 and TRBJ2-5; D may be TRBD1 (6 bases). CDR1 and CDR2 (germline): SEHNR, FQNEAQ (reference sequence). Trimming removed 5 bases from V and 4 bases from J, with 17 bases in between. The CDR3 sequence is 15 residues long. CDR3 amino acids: CASSRTGFEGETQYF. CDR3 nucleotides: TGTGCCAGCAGCCGTACAGGGTTTGAGGGAGAGACCCAGTACTTC.

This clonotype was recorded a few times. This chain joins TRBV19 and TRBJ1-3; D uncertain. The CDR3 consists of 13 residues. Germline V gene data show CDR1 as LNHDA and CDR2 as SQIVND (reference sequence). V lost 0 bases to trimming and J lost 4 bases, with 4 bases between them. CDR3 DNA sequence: TGTGCCAGTAGTATAGATACCGGAAACACCATATATTTT. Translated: CASSIDTGNTIYF.

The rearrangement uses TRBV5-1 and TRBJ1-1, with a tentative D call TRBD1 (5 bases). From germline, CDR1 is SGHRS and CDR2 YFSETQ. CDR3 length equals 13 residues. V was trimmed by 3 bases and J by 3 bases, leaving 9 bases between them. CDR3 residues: CASSSGGDTEAFF. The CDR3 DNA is TGCGCCAGCAGCTCTGGGGGGGACACTGAAGCTTTCTTT.

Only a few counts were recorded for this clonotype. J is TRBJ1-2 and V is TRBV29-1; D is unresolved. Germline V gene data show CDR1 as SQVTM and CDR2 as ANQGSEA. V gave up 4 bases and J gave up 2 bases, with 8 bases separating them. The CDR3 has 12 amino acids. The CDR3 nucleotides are TGCAGCGTTGGGGCGGAAAACTATGGCTACACCTTC. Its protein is CSVGAENYGYTF.

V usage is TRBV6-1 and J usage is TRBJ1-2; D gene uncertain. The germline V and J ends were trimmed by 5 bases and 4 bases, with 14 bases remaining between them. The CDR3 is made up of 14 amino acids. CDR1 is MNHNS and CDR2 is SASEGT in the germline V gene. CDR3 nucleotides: TGTGCCAGCAGTCAGGATGGGAAGACCTATGGCTACACCTTC. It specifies CASSQDGKTYGYTF.

The CDR3 DNA reads as TGTGCCAGCAGTTCAGCGGGGACACAAGCTTTCTTT. Translating gives CASSSAGTQAFF. The rearrangement links TRBV27 to TRBJ1-1; perhaps TRBD1 as D (6 bases). This CDR3 is 12 amino acids long. V was cut by 4 bases and J by 9 bases, with 12 bases left in between. CDR1 is MNHEY, CDR2 SMNVEV, per germline (reference sequence).

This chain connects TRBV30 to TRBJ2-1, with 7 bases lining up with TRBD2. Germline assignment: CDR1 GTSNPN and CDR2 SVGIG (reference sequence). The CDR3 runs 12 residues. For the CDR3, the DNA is TGTGCGACAACGGGCGGGAGATATGAGCAGTTCTTC. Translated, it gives CATTGGRYEQFF.

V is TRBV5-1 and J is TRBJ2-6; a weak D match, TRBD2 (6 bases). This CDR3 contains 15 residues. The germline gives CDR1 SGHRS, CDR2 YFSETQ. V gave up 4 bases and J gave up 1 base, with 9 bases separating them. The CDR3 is CASSREISGANVLTF. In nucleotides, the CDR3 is TGCGCCAGCAGCCGGGAGATTTCTGGGGCCAACGTCCTGACTTTC. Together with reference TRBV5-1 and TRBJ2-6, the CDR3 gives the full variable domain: KAGVTQTPRYLIKTRGQQVTLSCSPISGHRSVSWYQQTPGQGLQFLFEYFSETQRNKGNFPGRFSGRQFSNSRSEMNVSTLELGDSALYLCASSREISGANVLTFGAGSRLTVL.

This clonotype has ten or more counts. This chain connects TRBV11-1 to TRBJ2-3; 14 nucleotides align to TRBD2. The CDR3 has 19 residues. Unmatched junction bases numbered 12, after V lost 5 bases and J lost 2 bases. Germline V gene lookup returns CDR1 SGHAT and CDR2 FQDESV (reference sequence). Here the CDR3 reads CASSPPRGLAGGNTDTQYF. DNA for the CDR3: TGTGCCAGCAGCCCGCCCCGAGGACTAGCGGGGGGCAACACAGATACGCAGTATTTT.

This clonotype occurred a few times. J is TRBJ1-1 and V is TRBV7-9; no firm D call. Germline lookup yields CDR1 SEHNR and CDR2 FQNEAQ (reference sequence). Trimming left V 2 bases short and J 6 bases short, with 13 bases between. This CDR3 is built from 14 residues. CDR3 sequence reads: CASSLYPPGAEAFF. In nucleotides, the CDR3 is TGTGCCAGCAGCTTATATCCCCCGGGAGCTGAAGCTTTCTTT.

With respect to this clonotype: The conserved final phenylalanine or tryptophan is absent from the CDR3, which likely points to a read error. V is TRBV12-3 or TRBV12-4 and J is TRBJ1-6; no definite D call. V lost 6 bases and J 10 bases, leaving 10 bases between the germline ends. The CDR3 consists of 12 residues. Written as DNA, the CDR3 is TGTGCCAGCAGAGGGCTTGGCTCACCCCTCCACCTT. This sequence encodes CASRGLGSPLHL.

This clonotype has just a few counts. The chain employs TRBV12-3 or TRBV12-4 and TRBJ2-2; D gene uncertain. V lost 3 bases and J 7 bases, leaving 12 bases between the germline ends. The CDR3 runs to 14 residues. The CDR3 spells CASSFHGLVGELFF. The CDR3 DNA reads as TGTGCCAGCAGTTTTCACGGGCTGGTCGGGGAGCTGTTTTTT.

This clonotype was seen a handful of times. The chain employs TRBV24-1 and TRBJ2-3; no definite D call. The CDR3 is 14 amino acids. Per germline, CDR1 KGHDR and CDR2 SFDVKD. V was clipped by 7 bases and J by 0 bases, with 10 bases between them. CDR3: CATSSRISTDTQYF. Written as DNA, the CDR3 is TGTGCCACCAGCAGCAGGATTAGCACAGATACGCAGTATTTT.

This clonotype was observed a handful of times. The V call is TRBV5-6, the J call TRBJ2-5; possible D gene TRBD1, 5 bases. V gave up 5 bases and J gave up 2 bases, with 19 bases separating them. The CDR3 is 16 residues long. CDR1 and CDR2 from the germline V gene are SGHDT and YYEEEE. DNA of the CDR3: TGTGCCAGCAGTCCCTTTCCCCCACGACAGCAAGAGACCCAGTACTTC. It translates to CASSPFPPRQQETQYF.

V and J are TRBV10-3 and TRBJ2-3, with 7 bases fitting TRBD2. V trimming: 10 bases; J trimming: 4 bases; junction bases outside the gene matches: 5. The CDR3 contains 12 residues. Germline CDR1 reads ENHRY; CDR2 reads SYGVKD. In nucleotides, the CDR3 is TGTGCCAGCGGGGGTGGGTCAGATACGCAGTATTTT. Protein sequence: CASGGGSDTQYF.

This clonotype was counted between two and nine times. The CDR3 spells CASSQDFGTPSGELFF. CDR3 DNA: TGCGCCAGCAGCCAAGACTTCGGGACTCCCAGCGGGGAGCTGTTTTTT. V and J are TRBV4-1 and TRBJ2-2, with D possibly matching TRBD2 (6 bases). The CDR3 consists of 16 residues. The germline CDR1 and CDR2 sequences are MGHRA and YSYEKL. The germline V and J ends were trimmed by 0 bases and 7 bases, with 15 bases remaining between them.

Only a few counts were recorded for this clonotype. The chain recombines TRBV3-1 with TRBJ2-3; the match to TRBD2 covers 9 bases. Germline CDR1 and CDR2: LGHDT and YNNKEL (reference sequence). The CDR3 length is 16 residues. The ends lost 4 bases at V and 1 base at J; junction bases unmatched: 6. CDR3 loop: CASSPWTSDGTDTQYF. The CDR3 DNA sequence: TGTGCCAGCAGCCCCTGGACTAGCGACGGCACAGATACGCAGTATTTT.

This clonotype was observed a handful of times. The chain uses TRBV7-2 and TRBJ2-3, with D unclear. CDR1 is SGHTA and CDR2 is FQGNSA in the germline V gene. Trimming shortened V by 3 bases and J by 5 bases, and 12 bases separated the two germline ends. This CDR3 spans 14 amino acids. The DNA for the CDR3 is TGTGCCAGCAGCTTCCAGGTCGTGGAAGATACGCAGTATTTT. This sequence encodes CASSFQVVEDTQYF.

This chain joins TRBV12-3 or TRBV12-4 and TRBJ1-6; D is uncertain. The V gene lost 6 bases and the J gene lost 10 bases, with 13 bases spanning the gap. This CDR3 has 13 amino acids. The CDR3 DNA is TGTGCCAGCAGCCTCGGTGCCCTCTCACCCCTCCACTTT. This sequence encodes CASSLGALSPLHF.

CDR3 loop: CSASGLTYEQYF. The CDR3 DNA sequence: TGCAGTGCTAGTGGGCTAACCTACGAGCAGTACTTC. The rearrangement uses TRBV20-1 and TRBJ2-7; no firm D call. CDR3 length: 12 amino acids. Trimming shortened V by 3 bases and J by 2 bases, and 8 bases separated the two germline ends. CDR1 is DFQATT, CDR2 SNEGSKA, per germline (reference sequence).

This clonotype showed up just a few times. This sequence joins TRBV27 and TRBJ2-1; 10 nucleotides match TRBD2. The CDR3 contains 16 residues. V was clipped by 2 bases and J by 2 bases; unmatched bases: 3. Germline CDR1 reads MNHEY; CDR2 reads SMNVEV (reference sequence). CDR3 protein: CASSLRLAGAYNEQFF. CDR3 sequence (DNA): TGTGCCAGCAGTTTACGGCTAGCGGGAGCCTACAATGAGCAGTTCTTC.

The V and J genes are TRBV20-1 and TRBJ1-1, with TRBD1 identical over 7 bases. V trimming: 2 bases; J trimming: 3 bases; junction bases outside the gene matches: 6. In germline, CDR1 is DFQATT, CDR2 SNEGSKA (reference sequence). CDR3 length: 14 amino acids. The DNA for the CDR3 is TGCAGTGCTAGAATCACAGGACAGGACACTGAAGCTTTCTTT. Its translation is CSARITGQDTEAFF.

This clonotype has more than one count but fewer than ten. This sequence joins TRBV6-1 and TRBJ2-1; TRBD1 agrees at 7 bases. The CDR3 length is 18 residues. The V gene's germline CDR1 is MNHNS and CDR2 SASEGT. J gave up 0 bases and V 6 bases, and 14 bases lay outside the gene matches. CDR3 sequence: CASSPSNRGPSSYNEQFF. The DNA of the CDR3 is TGTGCCAGCAGCCCCTCCAACAGGGGCCCTAGCTCCTACAATGAGCAGTTCTTC.

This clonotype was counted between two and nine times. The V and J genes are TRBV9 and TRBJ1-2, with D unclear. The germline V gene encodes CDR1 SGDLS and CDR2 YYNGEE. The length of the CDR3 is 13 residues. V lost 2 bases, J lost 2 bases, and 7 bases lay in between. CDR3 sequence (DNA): TGTGCCAGCAGCGTGTCGGGGAACTATGGCTACACCTTC. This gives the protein CASSVSGNYGYTF. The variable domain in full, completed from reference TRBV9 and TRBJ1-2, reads DSGVTQTPKHLITATGQRVTLRCSPRSGDLSVYWYQQSLDQGLQFLIQYYNGEERAKGNILERFSAQQFPDLHSELNLSSLELGDSALYFCASSVSGNYGYTFGSGTRLTVV.

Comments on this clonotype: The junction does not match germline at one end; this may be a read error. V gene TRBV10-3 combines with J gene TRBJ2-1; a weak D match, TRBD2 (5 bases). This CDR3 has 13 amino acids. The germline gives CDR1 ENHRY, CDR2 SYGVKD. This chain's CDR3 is CAIGGFSHNEQFF. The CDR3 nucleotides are TGTGCCATCGGCGGGTTCTCCCACAATGAGCAGTTCTTC.

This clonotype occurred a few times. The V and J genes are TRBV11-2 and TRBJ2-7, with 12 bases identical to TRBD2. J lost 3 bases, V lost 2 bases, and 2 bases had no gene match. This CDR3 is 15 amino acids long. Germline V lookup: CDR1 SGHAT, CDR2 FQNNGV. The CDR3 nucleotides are TGTGCCAGCAGCTTAAGGACTAGCGGGATCTACGAGCAGTACTTC. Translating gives CASSLRTSGIYEQYF.

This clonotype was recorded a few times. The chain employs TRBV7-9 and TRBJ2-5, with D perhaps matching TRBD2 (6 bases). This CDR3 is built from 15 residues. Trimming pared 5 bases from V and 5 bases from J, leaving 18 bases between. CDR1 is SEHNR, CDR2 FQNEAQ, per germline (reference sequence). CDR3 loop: CASSPGRTPGETQYF. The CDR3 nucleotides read TGTGCCAGCAGCCCAGGGAGGACGCCTGGCGAGACCCAGTACTTC.

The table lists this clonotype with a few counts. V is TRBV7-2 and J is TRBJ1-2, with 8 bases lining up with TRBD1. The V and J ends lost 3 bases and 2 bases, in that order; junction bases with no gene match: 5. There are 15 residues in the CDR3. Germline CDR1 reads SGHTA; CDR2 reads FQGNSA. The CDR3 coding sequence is TGTGCCAGCAGCTTCGGACAGGGAGTCAACTATGGCTACACCTTC. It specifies CASSFGQGVNYGYTF. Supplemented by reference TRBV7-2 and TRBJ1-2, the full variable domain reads GAGVSQSPSNKVTEKGKDVELRCDPISGHTALYWYRQSLGQGLEFLIYFQGNSAPDKSGLPSDRFSAERTGGSVSTLTIQRTQQEDSAVYLCASSFGQGVNYGYTFGSGTRLTVV.

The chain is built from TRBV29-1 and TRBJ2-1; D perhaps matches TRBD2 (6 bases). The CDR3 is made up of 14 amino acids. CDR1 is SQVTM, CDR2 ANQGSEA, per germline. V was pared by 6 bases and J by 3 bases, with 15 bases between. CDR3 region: CSVISGGNYNEQFF. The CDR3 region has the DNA TGCAGCGTCATTAGCGGAGGCAACTACAATGAGCAGTTCTTC.